This is a list of T cell receptor beta chains from one sample in a study of read filtering for tumor transcriptome and immune sequencing. TCRdb re-called the reads with MiXCR, one entry per CDR3 protein. The sample holds 15,000 or so distinct CDR3 sequences, roughly 22% seen once. The sample was a population of CD138-negative cells sorted from bone marrow. The receptors originated from a donor at least 40 years old with multiple myeloma. CDR3s include the opening cysteine and the closing phenylalanine or tryptophan. Each record gives: J gene, D gene, V gene, clone size, CDR3 DNA, CDR3 protein. D genes are given only for firm matches. Clone size is given for some rows only: seen once, a few or many times, or a class if the clone is expanded.

TRBJ2-3 . TRBV20-1 few TGCAGTGCTAGAGTAGATTTTTCAGAACAGTATTTT CSARVDFSEQYF
TRBJ2-5 . TRBV4-1 few TGCGCCAGCAGCCCAGGGATTGTAGAGACCCAGTACTTC CASSPGIVETQYF
TRBJ2-3 . TRBV15 many TGTGCCACCAGCAGAGACAGGGATACGCAGTATTTT CATSRDRDTQYF
TRBJ1-3 . TRBV6-5 . TGTGCCAGCAGTTACTCGATACCGGGTCGGGGAAACACCATATATTTT CASSYSIPGRGNTIYF
TRBJ2-3 . TRBV5-6 . TGTGCCAGCAGCTTGCACAGTCTCACAGATACGCAGTATTTT CASSLHSLTDTQYF
TRBJ1-5 . TRBV19 many TGTGCCAGTAGGGAGGTGGGGGGCCATCAGCCCCAGCATTTT CASREVGGHQPQHF
TRBJ2-5 TRBD1 TRBV29-1 . TGCGGCGTTGCGGACAGGCAAGAGACCCAGTACTTC CGVADRQETQYF
TRBJ1-1 . TRBV11-2 few TGTGCCAGCGGCCTACCCAGGGAGAACACTGAAGCTTTCTTT CASGLPRENTEAFF
TRBJ2-1 . TRBV10-3 many TGTGCCATCAGTGTAAGATCTAGCAGGGGCAATGAGCAGTTCTTC CAISVRSSRGNEQFF
TRBJ2-6 . TRBV20-1 many TGCAGTGCTAGTGCCTCTGGGGCCAACGTCCTGACTTTC CSASASGANVLTF
TRBJ2-2 TRBD1 TRBV18 few TGTGCCAGCTCACGGGACAGCCGACTCAGCGGGGAGCTGTTTTTT CASSRDSRLSGELFF
TRBJ2-1 . TRBV19 many TGTGCCAGTAGTCCCACCGTCCCCTCTCCCGGTGAGCAGTTCTTC CASSPTVPSPGEQFF
TRBJ2-1 TRBD2 TRBV7-2 . TGTGCCAGCAGCTTAGACGCGGGCGGGAGTTCCTACAATGAGCAGTTCTTC CASSLDAGGSSYNEQFF
TRBJ2-1 . TRBV6-6 few TGTGCCAGCCGCGGACAACGTATCGCCTACAATGAGCAGTTCTTC CASRGQRIAYNEQFF
TRBJ1-5 TRBD1 TRBV4-1 . TGCGCCAGCAGCCAAGTTGGCTACAGGGGCTCCAATCAGCCCCAGCATTTT CASSQVGYRGSNQPQHF
TRBJ2-3 TRBD2 TRBV7-8 many TGTGCCAGCAGCTTAGTCGGCGGGGGGGCCGTAGATACGCAGTATTTT CASSLVGGGAVDTQYF
TRBJ2-7 . TRBV7-2 many TGTGCCAGCAGCCCACAACTCGGGACTGGCTACGAGCAGTACTTC CASSPQLGTGYEQYF
TRBJ2-1 . TRBV2 . TGTGCCAGCGGGCGTGCCAATGAGCAGTTCTTC CASGRANEQFF
TRBJ2-7 . TRBV10-2 many TGCGCCAGCATTAAGGGGCAGTACTTC CASIKGQYF
TRBJ2-1 . TRBV7-3 many TGTGCCAGCAGTGAGGGAGATCAGCAGTTCTTC CASSEGDQQFF
TRBJ1-1 . TRBV6-5 many TGTGCCAGCACCAGGGACGGGTTCGAGGGAGCCGAAGCTTTCTTT CASTRDGFEGAEAFF
TRBJ2-5 TRBD2 TRBV7-8 many TGTGCCAGCAGCTTAGGACTAGCGGGAGCGACCCAGTACTTC CASSLGLAGATQYF
TRBJ2-4 TRBD2 TRBV6-6 once TGTACCAGCAGTTGGACTAGTGGGAGGGTAGCCAAAAACATTCAGTACTTC CTSSWTSGRVAKNIQYF
TRBJ2-7 . TRBV6-5 . TGTGCCAGCAGTTACTCGACGGGAGGGACAGAATTCTACGAGCAGTACTTC CASSYSTGGTEFYEQYF
TRBJ1-5 . TRBV6-5 many TGTGCCAGCGGCCCCCAGCCCCAGCATTTT CASGPQPQHF
TRBJ2-3 TRBD2 TRBV28 many TGTGCCAGCAGCCCTACTAGCGGGAATACAGATACGCAGTATTTT CASSPTSGNTDTQYF
TRBJ2-1 . TRBV5-1 many TGCGCCAGCAGCTTGGATGAAGCGCGGGAGCAGTTCTTC CASSLDEAREQFF
TRBJ2-1 . TRBV6-2/TRBV6-3 many TGTGCCACCGGACGATACAATGAGCAGTTCTTC CATGRYNEQFF
TRBJ2-7 . TRBV5-5 many TGTGCCAGCAGCTTGGGACAGACTACGGCTTACGAGCAGTACTTC CASSLGQTTAYEQYF